One and the same sample provided the 27 T cell receptor beta chains below, sequenced in a study of blood T cell repertoires in COVID-19. The repertoire was sequenced with immunoSEQ multiplex PCR; TCRdb's copy has only in-frame clones and lacks some. The repertoire includes approximately 500,000 clones, about 88% of them detected once, and approximately 0.9% sits in the top ten. The specimen sequenced was peripheral blood. These receptors all stem from a man younger than 30 with COVID-19, enrolled during active disease.

The V gene is TRBV19, the J gene TRBJ1-5; D is uncertain. CDR1 is LNHDA and CDR2 is SQIVND in the germline V gene (reference sequence). There are 15 residues in the CDR3. Trimming cost V 2 bases and J 0 bases, with 8 bases left between them. CDR3 nucleotides: TGTGCCAGTAGTATAAGCATACTTAGCAATCAGCCCCAGCATTTT. It encodes CASSISILSNQPQHF.

J is TRBJ2-1 and V is TRBV7-9, with D possibly TRBD2 on 6 matching bases. The CDR3 has 14 amino acids. Trimming shortened V by 1 base and J by 9 bases, and 13 bases separated the two germline ends. Germline lookup yields CDR1 SEHNR and CDR2 FQNEAQ (reference sequence). This CDR3 is CASSLETSIFEQFF. CDR3 bases: TGTGCCAGCAGCTTAGAGACTAGTATCTTTGAGCAGTTCTTC.

The chain couples TRBV13 to TRBJ1-2, with 8 nucleotides matching TRBD1. This CDR3 is built from 13 residues. Germline CDR1 is PRHDT and CDR2 is FYEKMQ (reference sequence). V lost 3 bases and J lost 8; bases outside the gene matches: 5. The CDR3 here is CASSFRGRRGYTF. The CDR3 DNA follows: TGTGCCAGCAGCTTCAGGGGGCGGCGAGGCTACACCTTC.

V gene TRBV3-1 (or the pseudogene TRBV3-2) combines with J gene TRBJ1-3; a possible D gene is TRBD1 (6 bases). V dropped 5 bases and J dropped 5 bases, with 16 bases sitting between them. Germline assignment: CDR1 LGHDT and CDR2 YNNKEL (reference sequence). There are 15 residues in the CDR3. DNA for the CDR3: TGTGCCAGCAGCTCTTCAAGGGGGTCCAGAAACACCATATATTTT. Amino acid sequence: CASSSSRGSRNTIYF.

This clone has a handful of counts. This chain uses TRBV14 with TRBJ2-1, with 8 bases that match TRBD1. CDR3 length equals 14 residues. The junction had 5 bases not matched to a gene; V was cut back by 3 bases and J by 7 bases. In germline, CDR1 is SGHDN, CDR2 FVKESK. The CDR3 coding sequence is TGTGCCAGCAGCCAGTACAGGGGGAGGAATGAGCAGTTCTTC. Translating gives CASSQYRGRNEQFF.

The gene calls are TRBV28 and TRBJ1-6; TRBD1 is a possible D gene (6 bases). With 10 bases removed from V and 6 bases from J, the gap between germline ends came to 16 bases. This CDR3 has 14 residues. Per the germline V gene, CDR1 is MDHEN and CDR2 is SYDVKM. CDR3 sequence (DNA): TGTGCCACATGGAACAGGGTTGGTAATTCACCCCTCCACTTT. It is translated as CATWNRVGNSPLHF.

V and J are TRBV7-8 and TRBJ2-4, with a tentative D call TRBD2 (5 bases). Trimming stripped 0 bases from V and 1 base from J, with 7 bases between. This CDR3 is built from 15 residues. CDR1 is SGHVS, CDR2 FQNEAQ, per germline. The CDR3 here is CASSLAASAKNIQYF. As DNA, the CDR3 is TGTGCCAGCAGCTTAGCCGCTAGCGCCAAAAACATTCAGTACTTC.

The chain uses TRBV4-2 and TRBJ2-1; D remains unclear. V was clipped by 4 bases and J by 6 bases, with 13 bases between them. Germline CDR1 reads LGHNA; CDR2 reads YNFKEQ. CDR3 length equals 14 residues. The CDR3 is CASSPPGHANEQFF. The CDR3 DNA reads TGTGCCAGCAGCCCTCCAGGCCACGCCAATGAGCAGTTCTTC.

The V and J genes are TRBV15 and TRBJ1-5, with no clear D. The CDR3 is 12 amino acids. The germline V gene encodes CDR1 LNHNV and CDR2 YYDKDF (reference sequence). V dropped 5 bases and J dropped 6 bases, with 8 bases sitting between them. This chain's CDR3 is CATSPSGQPQHF. The CDR3 coding sequence is TGTGCCACCAGCCCATCGGGTCAGCCCCAGCATTTT.

The chain joins TRBV5-1 to TRBJ1-2, with D uncertain. CDR1 is SGHRS, CDR2 YFSETQ, per germline. The CDR3 spans 13 residues. V lost 3 bases, J lost 5 bases, and 11 bases lay in between. The CDR3 DNA is TGCGCCAGCAGCTGGGCGACGGGATATGGCTACACCTTC. This encodes CASSWATGYGYTF.

This clone appeared once. The V and J genes are TRBV4-2 and TRBJ2-7; TRBD2 matches at 7 bases. This CDR3 comprises 14 residues. Germline CDR1 reads LGHNA; CDR2 reads YNFKEQ. The V gene end was trimmed by 3 bases and the J gene end by 0 bases; junction bases not matched to a gene: 2. In nucleotides, the CDR3 is TGTGCCAGCAGCCAGGGACTAAACTCCTACGAGCAGTACTTC. Translated, it gives CASSQGLNSYEQYF.

The CDR3 bases are TGTGCCAGCAAAGCGAACACTGAAGCTTTCTTT. Amino acid sequence: CASKANTEAFF. This chain uses TRBV6-5 with TRBJ1-1; D remains ambiguous. Trimming stripped 7 bases from V and 1 base from J, with 4 bases between. The CDR3 is 11 amino acids. Looked up from germline, CDR1 is MNHEY and CDR2 is SVGAGI.

To note about this clone: In the same sample, other DNA sequences code for this CDR3. For the CDR3, the DNA is TGTGCCAGCTCACCGGACAGGGGGACAGATACGCAGTATTTT. It translates to CASSPDRGTDTQYF. The chain has TRBV18 and TRBJ2-3; 10 nucleotides align to TRBD1. V trimming: 3 bases; J trimming: 3 bases; junction bases outside the gene matches: 0. The V gene's germline CDR1 is KGHSH and CDR2 LQKENI. The CDR3 is 14 residues long.

DNA of the CDR3: TGTGCCAGCAGCGCGGGACAGGCTGAGGGGGAGCAGTTCTTC. This gives the protein CASSAGQAEGEQFF. The chain couples TRBV14 to TRBJ2-1; 8 nucleotides line up with TRBD1. This CDR3 region has 14 residues. V lost 5 bases and J lost 10; bases outside the gene matches: 10. Germline V lookup: CDR1 SGHDN, CDR2 FVKESK.

The chain carries TRBV19 and TRBJ2-2, with 7 bases lining up with TRBD1. J was trimmed by 2 bases and V by 7 bases; bases with no gene match: 7. Germline V CDR1 and CDR2: LNHDA, SQIVND (reference sequence). CDR3 size: 15 residues. The CDR3 here is CASMPGTVNTGELFF. CDR3 DNA sequence: TGTGCCAGTATGCCCGGGACAGTAAACACCGGGGAGCTGTTTTTT.

The rearrangement links TRBV7-9 to TRBJ1-2, with D tentatively TRBD1 (5 bases). CDR3 size: 15 residues. In germline, CDR1 is SEHNR, CDR2 FQNEAQ (reference sequence). Trimming stripped 5 bases from V and 0 bases from J, with 13 bases between. The CDR3 is CASSAEGNPNYGYTF. As DNA, the CDR3 is TGTGCCAGCAGCGCGGAGGGGAACCCTAACTATGGCTACACCTTC.

On this clone: One end of the junction varies from germline; a read error may be responsible. The gene calls are TRBV6-1 and TRBJ1-5, with TRBD1 matching 7 bases. CDR3 length: 15 amino acids. Germline V gene sequence: CDR1 MNHNS, CDR2 SASEGT. In DNA form, the CDR3 reads TGTGCCAGCAGGGAAGGGGGCGCGGGCAATCAGCCCCAGCATTTT. It yields the protein CASREGGAGNQPQHF.

The chain carries TRBV18 and TRBJ1-1; TRBD1 agrees at 11 bases. Germline values: CDR1 KGHSH, CDR2 LQKENI. This CDR3 has 17 residues. The V gene end was trimmed by 4 bases and the J gene end by 7 bases; junction bases not matched to a gene: 14. CDR3 residues: CASSLGILGQGAVEAFF. CDR3 bases: TGTGCCAGCTCACTCGGAATACTCGGACAGGGGGCTGTTGAAGCTTTCTTT.

The chain links TRBV29-1 to TRBJ2-3; TRBD2 is a possible D gene (5 bases). The germline CDR1 and CDR2 sequences are SQVTM and ANQGSEA. V was pared by 1 base and J by 3 bases, with 8 bases between. The CDR3 runs to 13 residues. The CDR3 spells CSVEGRTTDTQYF. The CDR3 nucleotides read TGCAGCGTTGAAGGCAGGACTACAGATACGCAGTATTTT.

The genes are TRBV5-1 and TRBJ1-1; TRBD1 agrees at 7 bases. The CDR3 runs 16 residues. V was clipped by 5 bases and J by 0 bases; unmatched bases: 10. Looked up from germline, CDR1 is SGHRS and CDR2 is YFSETQ. The CDR3 bases are TGCGCCAGCAGGTGGACAGGAGAGACCTTGAACACTGAAGCTTTCTTT. Its protein product is CASRWTGETLNTEAFF.

The chain employs TRBV6-1 and TRBJ2-3, with 9 bases that match TRBD2. V lost 1 base, J lost 0 bases, and 2 bases stayed unmatched. Per the germline V gene, CDR1 is MNHNS and CDR2 is SASEGT. The CDR3 runs 16 residues. The CDR3 loop reads CASSEGSGGSTDTQYF. As DNA, the CDR3 is TGTGCCAGCAGTGAAGGTAGCGGGGGAAGCACAGATACGCAGTATTTT.

This chain connects TRBV7-2 to TRBJ2-1; 10 bases map to TRBD2. V was clipped by 4 bases and J by 7 bases; unmatched bases: 4. The CDR3 is 14 residues long. Per the germline V gene, CDR1 is SGHTA and CDR2 is FQGNSA. The CDR3 reads CASSYSGGPNEQFF. In nucleotides, the CDR3 is TGTGCCAGCAGCTATAGCGGGGGGCCAAATGAGCAGTTCTTC.

The chain joins TRBV2 to TRBJ1-6; a weak D match, TRBD1 (6 bases). V dropped 7 bases and J dropped 8 bases, with 15 bases sitting between them. Germline assignment: CDR1 SNHLY and CDR2 FYNNEI. The length of the CDR3 is 14 residues. CDR3 region: CASTLGGGHSPLHF. The CDR3 DNA follows: TGTGCCAGCACCCTAGGGGGGGGACATTCACCCCTCCACTTT.

The V call is TRBV11-2, the J call TRBJ2-7; D is unresolved. From germline, CDR1 is SGHAT and CDR2 FQNNGV. CDR3 length equals 15 residues. V was cut by 2 bases and J by 1 base, with 12 bases left in between. CDR3 in amino acids: CASSLFVVASYEQYF. The CDR3 bases are TGTGCCAGCAGCTTATTTGTTGTAGCTTCCTACGAGCAGTACTTC.

The chain recombines TRBV28 with TRBJ2-7; D is perhaps TRBD1 (6 bases). This CDR3 contains 14 residues. Germline CDR1 is MDHEN and CDR2 is SYDVKM. V gave up 6 bases and J gave up 2 bases, with 14 bases separating them. The CDR3 spells CASSPGVVPYEQYF. In nucleotides, the CDR3 is TGTGCCAGCAGCCCAGGGGTAGTCCCCTACGAGCAGTACTTC. The full variable domain, rest sourced from reference TRBV28 and TRBJ2-7, is DVKVTQSSRYLVKRTGEKVFLECVQDMDHENMFWYRQDPGLGLRLIYFSYDVKMKEKGDIPEGYSVSREKKERFSLILESASTNQTSMYLCASSPGVVPYEQYFGPGTRLTVT.

This chain links TRBV11-2 with TRBJ2-7, with D possibly being TRBD1 (6 bases). V lost 1 base and J lost 4, with 11 bases in between. The CDR3 loop spans 14 amino acids. Germline CDR1 is SGHAT and CDR2 is FQNNGV. The CDR3 DNA sequence: TGTGCCAGCAGCTTAGTCTCAGGGGTTTACGAGCAGTACTTC. Protein: CASSLVSGVYEQYF.

This chain connects TRBV24-1 to TRBJ2-1; tentative D call: TRBD1 (6 bases). Looked up from germline, CDR1 is KGHDR and CDR2 is SFDVKD. The ends were cut back, 4 bases at V and 3 bases at J, with 9 bases in the middle. This CDR3 comprises 14 residues. For the CDR3, the DNA is TGTGCCACCAGTGAACAGGGAGACTACAATGAGCAGTTCTTC. Its protein is CATSEQGDYNEQFF.